Shown below are 16 T cell receptor beta chains from a single sample sequenced in a study of OX40 agonist ivuxolimab in advanced cancers. The method was immunoSEQ multiplex PCR; TCRdb's version includes in-frame clones alone and lacks a portion of them. The profile covers about 85,000 clones, with about 88% appearing a single time and 6.5% to 8% taken by the ten largest. The specimen comprised CD4+ or CD8+ T cells sorted from blood, sampled in a trial of the OX40 agonist ivuxolimab. The source of these receptors is an adult with an advanced solid tumor such as melanoma, head and neck, liver or kidney cancer.

The chain couples TRBV27 to TRBJ1-2; 10 nucleotides align to TRBD1. The V and J ends lost 8 bases and 4 bases, in that order; junction bases with no gene match: 13. CDR1 is MNHEY, CDR2 SMNVEV, per germline (reference sequence). This CDR3 is built from 16 residues. The CDR3 reads CASGSGQGLGSYGYTF. DNA of the CDR3: TGTGCCAGCGGGTCGGGACAGGGGTTAGGGAGCTATGGCTACACCTTC.

V gene TRBV5-1 combines with J gene TRBJ2-1; D might be TRBD1 or TRBD2, each matching 5 bases. Germline loops: CDR1 SGHRS, CDR2 YFSETQ. V dropped 5 bases and J dropped 4 bases, with 10 bases sitting between them. The CDR3 covers 13 residues. CDR3 sequence: CASRGTEYNEQFF. CDR3 bases: TGCGCCAGCAGAGGGACGGAATACAATGAGCAGTTCTTC.

This chain links TRBV7-6 with TRBJ2-5; no clear D gene. Trimming cost V 1 base and J 3 bases, with 9 bases left between them. The length of the CDR3 is 14 residues. Germline CDR1 reads SGHVS; CDR2 reads FNYEAQ. CDR3 sequence: CASSLDRLEETQYF. CDR3 nucleotide sequence: TGTGCCAGCAGCTTAGATAGGTTGGAAGAGACCCAGTACTTC.

Only a few counts were recorded for this clone. The chain is built from TRBV10-2 and TRBJ1-6, with TRBD1 matching 11 bases. CDR1 WSHSY and CDR2 SAAADI come from the germline V gene. The CDR3 loop spans 15 amino acids. J was trimmed by 7 bases and V by 6 bases; bases with no gene match: 5. The CDR3 sequence: CASSAGDRGNSPLHF. In DNA, the CDR3 is TGCGCCAGCAGCGCGGGGGACAGGGGGAATTCACCCCTCCACTTT.

This chain uses TRBV19 with TRBJ1-4; D unresolved. Trimming shortened V by 6 bases and J by 7 bases, and 18 bases separated the two germline ends. Germline V gives CDR1 LNHDA, CDR2 SQIVND (reference sequence). The CDR3 contains 15 residues. CDR3 protein: CASRTIFYSTEKLFF. The CDR3 nucleotides are TGTGCCAGTAGGACCATCTTTTATAGCACTGAAAAACTGTTTTTT.

The J gene is TRBJ2-7, the V gene TRBV5-4, with D possibly TRBD2 on 7 matching bases. Trimming cost V 3 bases and J 6 bases, with 10 bases left between them. Germline V gene lookup returns CDR1 SGHNT and CDR2 YYREEE (reference sequence). The CDR3 runs 12 residues. The CDR3 DNA is TGTGCCAGCAGCTACGGGGGGCTCGAGCAGTACGTC. Its translation is CASSYGGLEQYV.

This rearrangement joins TRBV10-3 to TRBJ2-2; TRBD2 aligns across 7 bases. Looked up from germline, CDR1 is ENHRY and CDR2 is SYGVKD. This CDR3 has 15 amino acids. The V gene end was trimmed by 2 bases and the J gene end by 5 bases; junction bases not matched to a gene: 5. The CDR3 is CAISEGREGTGELFF. CDR3 nucleotides: TGTGCCATCAGTGAGGGGAGGGAAGGGACCGGGGAGCTGTTTTTT.

This chain connects TRBV5-1 to TRBJ2-7; unclear D gene. This CDR3 region has 12 residues. The V end lost 0 bases, the J end lost 3 bases, and 4 bases lay between the germline ends. CDR1 and CDR2 (germline): SGHRS, YFSETQ. The CDR3 protein is CASSLGYYEQYV. The DNA for the CDR3 is TGCGCCAGCAGCTTGGGGTACTACGAGCAGTACGTC.

This chain links TRBV15 with TRBJ1-6; no clear D. Germline V lookup: CDR1 LNHNV, CDR2 YYDKDF (reference sequence). The CDR3 totals 17 residues. Trimming removed 0 bases from V and 0 bases from J, with 9 bases in between. The DNA for the CDR3 is TGTGCCACCAGCAGAGATGAAACGATCTCCTATAATTCACCCCTCCACTTT. Its protein product is CATSRDETISYNSPLHF.

The chain joins TRBV28 to TRBJ1-5; D call uncertain. CDR1 is MDHEN, CDR2 SYDVKM, per germline. The CDR3 extends over 14 amino acids. V lost 5 bases and J 1 base, leaving 9 bases between the germline ends. CDR3 residues: CASSDQISNQPQHF. CDR3 sequence (DNA): TGTGCCAGCAGTGATCAGATAAGCAATCAGCCCCAGCATTTT.

The J gene is TRBJ2-1, the V gene TRBV7-9; a weak D match, TRBD2 (5 bases). This CDR3 comprises 15 residues. V gave up 10 bases and J gave up 9 bases, with 25 bases separating them. Germline V gives CDR1 SEHNR, CDR2 FQNEAQ (reference sequence). The CDR3 DNA reads as TGTGCCACCAGTTATGGGTCTGGGTCGGGAAGTGAGCAGTTCTTC. Translated: CATSYGSGSGSEQFF.

This clone showed up just a few times. The chain's CDR3 is CASRAGGARGNTIYF. The CDR3 DNA sequence: TGCGCCAGCAGGGCAGGGGGCGCGAGAGGAAACACCATATATTTT. This rearrangement joins TRBV5-1 to TRBJ1-3; 8 bases map to TRBD1. The CDR3 totals 15 residues. The V and J ends lost 5 bases and 4 bases, in that order; junction bases with no gene match: 8. The germline gives CDR1 SGHRS, CDR2 YFSETQ.

J is TRBJ1-5 and V is TRBV4-2; 8 bases line up with TRBD1. This CDR3 spans 16 amino acids. Germline-derived CDR1 and CDR2 are LGHNA and YNFKEQ. J lost 2 bases, V lost 0 bases, and 3 bases had no gene match. The CDR3 bases are TGTGCCAGCAGCCAAGAGACAGGGGAAGGCAATCAGCCCCAGCATTTT. It encodes CASSQETGEGNQPQHF.

The V call is TRBV28, the J call TRBJ1-3; 7 bases match TRBD1. V shed 6 bases, J shed 1 base, and the junction held 3 bases outside the gene matches. The CDR3 length is 14 residues. Per germline, CDR1 MDHEN and CDR2 SYDVKM. The CDR3 coding sequence is TGTGCCAGCAGCTGGACAGGATCTGGAAACACCATATATTTT. Its protein is CASSWTGSGNTIYF.

The chain couples TRBV5-1 to TRBJ2-3; unclear D gene. Looked up from germline, CDR1 is SGHRS and CDR2 is YFSETQ. Trimming stripped 4 bases from V and 2 bases from J, with 17 bases between. The CDR3 sequence is 16 residues long. CDR3 nucleotide sequence: TGCGCCAGCAGCCTGGTATCCCAATCAACCACAGATACGCAGTATTTT. It is translated as CASSLVSQSTTDTQYF.

This clone was picked up a small number of times. The chain has TRBV5-6 and TRBJ2-1, with a weak D call TRBD1 (5 bases). CDR3 length: 14 amino acids. V was clipped by 1 base and J by 6 bases, with 11 bases between them. Germline CDR1 and CDR2: SGHDT and YYEEEE. In nucleotides, the CDR3 is TGTGCCAGCAGCTTGTCAGGGTTTGTCAATGAGCAGTTCTTC. This encodes CASSLSGFVNEQFF.